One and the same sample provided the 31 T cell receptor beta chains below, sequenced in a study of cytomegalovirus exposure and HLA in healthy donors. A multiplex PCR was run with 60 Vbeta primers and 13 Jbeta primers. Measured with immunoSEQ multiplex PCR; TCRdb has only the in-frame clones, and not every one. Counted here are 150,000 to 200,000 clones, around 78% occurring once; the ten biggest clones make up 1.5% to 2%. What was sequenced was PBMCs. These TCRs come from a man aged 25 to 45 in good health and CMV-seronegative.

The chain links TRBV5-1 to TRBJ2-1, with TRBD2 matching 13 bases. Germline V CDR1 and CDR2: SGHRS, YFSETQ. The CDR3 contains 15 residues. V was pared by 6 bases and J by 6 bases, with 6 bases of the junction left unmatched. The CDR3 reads CASKGLAGESNEQFF. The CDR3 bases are TGCGCCAGCAAAGGACTAGCGGGAGAGTCCAATGAGCAGTTCTTC.

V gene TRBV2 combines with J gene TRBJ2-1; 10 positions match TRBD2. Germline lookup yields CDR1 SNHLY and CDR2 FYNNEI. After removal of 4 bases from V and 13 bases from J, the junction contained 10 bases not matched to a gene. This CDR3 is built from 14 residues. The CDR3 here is CASSGGASGRPQFF. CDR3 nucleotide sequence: TGTGCCAGCAGTGGGGGGGCTAGCGGGAGACCTCAGTTCTTC.

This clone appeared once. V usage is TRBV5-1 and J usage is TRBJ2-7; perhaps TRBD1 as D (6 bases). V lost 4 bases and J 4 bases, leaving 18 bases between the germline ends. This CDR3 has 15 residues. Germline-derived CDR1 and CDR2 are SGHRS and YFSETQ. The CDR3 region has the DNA TGCGCCAGCAGCCCATCTCCGGACAGCCCATACGAGCAGTACTTC. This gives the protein CASSPSPDSPYEQYF.

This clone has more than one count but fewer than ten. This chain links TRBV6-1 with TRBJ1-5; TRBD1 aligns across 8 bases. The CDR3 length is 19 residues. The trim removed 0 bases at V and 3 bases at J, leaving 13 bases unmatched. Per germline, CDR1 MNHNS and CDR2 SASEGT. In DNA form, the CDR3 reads TGTGCCAGCAGTGAAGCGGACAGGGCCGATTTGGTAATCAATCAGCCCCAGCATTTT. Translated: CASSEADRADLVINQPQHF.

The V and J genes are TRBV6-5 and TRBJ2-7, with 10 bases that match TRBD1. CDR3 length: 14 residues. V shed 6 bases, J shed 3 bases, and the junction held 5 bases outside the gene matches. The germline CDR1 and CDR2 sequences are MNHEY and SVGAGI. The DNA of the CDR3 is TGTGCCAGCAGAAAGGACAGGGGGTTCTACGAGCAGTACTTC. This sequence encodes CASRKDRGFYEQYF.

The CDR3 nucleotides are TGTGCCAGCAGTGACTCGGCAGGGGGCTACTCTGGGGCCAACGTCCTGACTTTC. Protein sequence: CASSDSAGGYSGANVLTF. This chain uses TRBV6-4 with TRBJ2-6, with 8 bases fitting TRBD1. Germline loops: CDR1 MRHNA, CDR2 SNTAGT. CDR3 length: 18 residues. Trimming at V came to 0 bases and at J to 0 bases, leaving 4 bases not matched to a gene.

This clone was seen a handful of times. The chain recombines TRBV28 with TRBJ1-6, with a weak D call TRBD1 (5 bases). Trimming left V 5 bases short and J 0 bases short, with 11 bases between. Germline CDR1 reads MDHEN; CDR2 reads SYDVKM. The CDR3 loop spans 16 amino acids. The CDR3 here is CASSHQGSSYNSPLHF. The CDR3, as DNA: TGTGCCAGCAGTCATCAGGGTAGCTCCTATAATTCACCCCTCCACTTT.

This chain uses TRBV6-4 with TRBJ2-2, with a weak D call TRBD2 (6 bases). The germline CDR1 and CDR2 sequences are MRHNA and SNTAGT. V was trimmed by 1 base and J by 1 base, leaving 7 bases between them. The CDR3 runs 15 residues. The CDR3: CASSDWGENTGELFF. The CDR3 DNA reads TGTGCCAGCAGTGACTGGGGGGAGAACACCGGGGAGCTGTTTTTT.

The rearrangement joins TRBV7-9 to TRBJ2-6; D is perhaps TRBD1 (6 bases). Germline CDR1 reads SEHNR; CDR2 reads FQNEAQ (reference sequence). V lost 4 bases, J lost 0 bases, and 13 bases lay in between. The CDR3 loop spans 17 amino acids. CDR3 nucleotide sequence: TGTGCCAGCAGCTACCGGACAGCTTCCTCTGGGGCCAACGTCCTGACTTTC. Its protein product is CASSYRTASSGANVLTF.

This CDR3 reads CATSRLRASTDTQYF. In nucleotides, the CDR3 is TGTGCCACCAGCAGATTAAGAGCTAGCACAGATACGCAGTATTTT. V and J are TRBV15 and TRBJ2-3, with D uncertain. This CDR3 spans 15 amino acids. V shed 2 bases and J shed 0 bases, with 9 bases lying between them. CDR1 LNHNV and CDR2 YYDKDF come from the germline V gene (reference sequence).

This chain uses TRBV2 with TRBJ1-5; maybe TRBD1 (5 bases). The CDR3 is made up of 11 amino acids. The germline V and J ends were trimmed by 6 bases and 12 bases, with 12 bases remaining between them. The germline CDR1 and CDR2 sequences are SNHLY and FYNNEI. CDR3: CASSNDRDQHF. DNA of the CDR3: TGTGCCAGCAGCAATGACAGAGACCAGCATTTT.

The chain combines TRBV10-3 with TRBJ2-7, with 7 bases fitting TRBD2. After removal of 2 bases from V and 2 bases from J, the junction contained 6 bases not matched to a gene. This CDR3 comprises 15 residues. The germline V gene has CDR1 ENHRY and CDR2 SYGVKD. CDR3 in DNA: TGTGCCATCAGTGAGCTGGCTAGCGGAACCTACGAGCAGTACTTC. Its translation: CAISELASGTYEQYF.

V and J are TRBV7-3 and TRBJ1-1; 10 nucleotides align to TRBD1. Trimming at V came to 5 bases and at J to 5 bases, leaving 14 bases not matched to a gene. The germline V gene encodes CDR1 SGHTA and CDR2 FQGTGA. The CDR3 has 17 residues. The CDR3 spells CASSLGQGVITETEAFF. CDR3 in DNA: TGTGCCAGCAGCCTAGGACAGGGGGTAATAACGGAGACTGAAGCTTTCTTT.

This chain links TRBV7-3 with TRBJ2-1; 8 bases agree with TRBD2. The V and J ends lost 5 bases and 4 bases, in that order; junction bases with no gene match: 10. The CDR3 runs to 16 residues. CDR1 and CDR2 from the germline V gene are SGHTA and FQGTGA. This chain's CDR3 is CASSPGAGGPYNEQFF. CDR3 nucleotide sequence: TGTGCCAGCAGCCCGGGTGCGGGAGGACCTTACAATGAGCAGTTCTTC.

This CDR3 is CAWSPRVIGRATDTQYF. The CDR3 nucleotides are TGTGCCTGGAGTCCCCGGGTAATTGGGAGAGCCACAGATACGCAGTATTTT. The V and J genes are TRBV30 and TRBJ2-3, with TRBD2 as a possible D gene (5 bases). The CDR3 runs 17 residues. Germline V gene lookup returns CDR1 GTSNPN and CDR2 SVGIG (reference sequence). Trimming removed 2 bases at V and 2 bases at J, with 20 bases between.

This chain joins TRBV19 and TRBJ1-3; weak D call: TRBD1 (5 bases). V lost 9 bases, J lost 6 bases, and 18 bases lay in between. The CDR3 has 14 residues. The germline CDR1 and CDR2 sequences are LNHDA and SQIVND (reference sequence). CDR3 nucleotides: TGTGCCAGCCGACTGTTGACAGTTCAAAACACCATATATTTT. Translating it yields CASRLLTVQNTIYF. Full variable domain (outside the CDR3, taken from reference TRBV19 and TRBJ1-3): DGGITQSPKYLFRKEGQNVTLSCEQNLNHDAMYWYRQDPGQGLRLIYYSQIVNDFQKGDIAEGYSVSREKKESFPLTVTSAQKNPTAFYLCASRLLTVQNTIYFGEGSWLTVV.

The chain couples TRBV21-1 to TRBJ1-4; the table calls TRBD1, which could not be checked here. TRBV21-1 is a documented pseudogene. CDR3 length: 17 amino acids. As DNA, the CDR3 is TGTGCCAGCAGTTACAGGACAACGAGGAACACGAATGAAAAACTGTTTTTT. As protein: CASSYRTTRNTNEKLFF.

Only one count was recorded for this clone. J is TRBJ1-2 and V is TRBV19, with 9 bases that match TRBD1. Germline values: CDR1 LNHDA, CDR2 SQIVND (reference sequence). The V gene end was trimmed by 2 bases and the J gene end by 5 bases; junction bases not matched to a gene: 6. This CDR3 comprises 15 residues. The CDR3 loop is CASSILDRGTYGYTF. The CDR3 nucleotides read TGTGCCAGTAGTATACTGGACAGGGGAACATATGGCTACACCTTC.

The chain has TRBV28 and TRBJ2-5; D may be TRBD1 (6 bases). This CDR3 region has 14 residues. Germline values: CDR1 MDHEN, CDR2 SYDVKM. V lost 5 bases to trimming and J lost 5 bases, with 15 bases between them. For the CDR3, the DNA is TGTGCCAGCAGTCCCATCCAGGGGTACGAGACCCAGTACTTC. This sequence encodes CASSPIQGYETQYF.

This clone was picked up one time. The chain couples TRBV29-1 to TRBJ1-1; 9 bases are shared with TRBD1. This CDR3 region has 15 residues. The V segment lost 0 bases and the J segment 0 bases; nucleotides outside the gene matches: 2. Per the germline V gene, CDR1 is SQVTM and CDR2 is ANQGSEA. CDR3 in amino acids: CSVEEGTGMNTEAFF. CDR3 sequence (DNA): TGCAGCGTTGAAGAGGGGACAGGGATGAACACTGAAGCTTTCTTT.

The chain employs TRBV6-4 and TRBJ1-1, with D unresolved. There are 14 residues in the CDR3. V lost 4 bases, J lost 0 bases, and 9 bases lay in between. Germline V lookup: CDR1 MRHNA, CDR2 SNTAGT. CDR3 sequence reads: CASSVSGMNTEAFF. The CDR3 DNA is TGTGCCAGCAGTGTTTCGGGGATGAACACTGAAGCTTTCTTT.

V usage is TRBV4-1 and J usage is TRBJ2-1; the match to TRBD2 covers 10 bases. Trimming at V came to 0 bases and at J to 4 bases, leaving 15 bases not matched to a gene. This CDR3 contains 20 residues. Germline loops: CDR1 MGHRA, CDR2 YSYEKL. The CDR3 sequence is CASSQECWETSGIYYNEQFF. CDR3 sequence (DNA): TGCGCCAGCAGCCAAGAGTGTTGGGAAACTAGCGGGATTTATTACAATGAGCAGTTCTTC.

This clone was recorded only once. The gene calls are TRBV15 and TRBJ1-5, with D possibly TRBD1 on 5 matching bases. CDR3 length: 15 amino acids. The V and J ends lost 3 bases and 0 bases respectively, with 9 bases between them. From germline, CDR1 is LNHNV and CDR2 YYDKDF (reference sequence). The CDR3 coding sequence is TGTGCCACCAGCAGTCGGGGGTATAGCAATCAGCCCCAGCATTTT. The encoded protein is CATSSRGYSNQPQHF. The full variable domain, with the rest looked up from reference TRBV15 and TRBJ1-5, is DAMVIQNPRYQVTQFGKPVTLSCSQTLNHNVMYWYQQKSSQAPKLLFHYYDKDFNNEADTPDNFQSRRPNTSFCFLDIRSPGLGDTAMYLCATSSRGYSNQPQHFGDGTRLSIL.

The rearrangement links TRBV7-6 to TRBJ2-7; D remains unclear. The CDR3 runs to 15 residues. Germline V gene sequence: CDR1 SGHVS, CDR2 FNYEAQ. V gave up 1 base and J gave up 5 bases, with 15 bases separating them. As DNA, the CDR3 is TGTGCCAGCAGCTTAGGGGCAGCCCCCCGCCACGAGCAGTACTTC. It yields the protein CASSLGAAPRHEQYF.

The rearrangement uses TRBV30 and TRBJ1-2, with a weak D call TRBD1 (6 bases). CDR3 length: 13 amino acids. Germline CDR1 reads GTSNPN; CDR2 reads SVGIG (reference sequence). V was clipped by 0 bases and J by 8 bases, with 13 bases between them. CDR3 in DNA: TGTGCCTGGAGTGTCAAGGGGGTGGTCGGCTACACCTTC. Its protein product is CAWSVKGVVGYTF.

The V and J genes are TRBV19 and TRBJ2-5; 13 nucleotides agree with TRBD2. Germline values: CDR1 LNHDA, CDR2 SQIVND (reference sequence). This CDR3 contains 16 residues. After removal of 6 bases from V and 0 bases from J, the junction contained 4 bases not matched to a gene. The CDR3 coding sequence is TGTGCCAGTAGGCCGGGACTAGCGGGGAACCAAGAGACCCAGTACTTC. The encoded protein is CASRPGLAGNQETQYF.

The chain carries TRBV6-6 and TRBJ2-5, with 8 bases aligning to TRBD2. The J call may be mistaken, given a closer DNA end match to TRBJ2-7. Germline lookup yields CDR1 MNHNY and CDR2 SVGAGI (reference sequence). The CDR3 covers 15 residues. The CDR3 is CASSYRGSGGYEQYF. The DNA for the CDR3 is TGTGCCAGCAGTTACCGGGGAAGCGGGGGCTACGAGCAGTACTTC.

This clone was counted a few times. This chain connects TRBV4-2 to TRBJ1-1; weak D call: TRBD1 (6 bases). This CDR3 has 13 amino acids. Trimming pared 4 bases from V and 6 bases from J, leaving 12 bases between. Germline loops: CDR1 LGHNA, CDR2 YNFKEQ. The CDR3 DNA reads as TGTGCCAGCAGCCTTACAGGGTTTTCTGAAGCTTTCTTT. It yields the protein CASSLTGFSEAFF.

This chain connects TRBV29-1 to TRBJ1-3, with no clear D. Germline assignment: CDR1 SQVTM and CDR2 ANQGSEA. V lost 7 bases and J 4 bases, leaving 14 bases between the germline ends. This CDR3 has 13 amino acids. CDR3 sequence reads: CSAIRSGGNTIYF. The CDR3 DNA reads TGCAGCGCCATCAGGTCTGGCGGAAACACCATATATTTT.

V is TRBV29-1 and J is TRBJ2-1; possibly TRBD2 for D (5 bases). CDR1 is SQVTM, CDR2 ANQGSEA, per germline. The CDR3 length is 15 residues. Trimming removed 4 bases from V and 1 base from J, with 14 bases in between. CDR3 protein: CSVVVGMGSYNEQFF. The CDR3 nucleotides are TGCAGCGTTGTGGTCGGGATGGGATCCTACAATGAGCAGTTCTTC.

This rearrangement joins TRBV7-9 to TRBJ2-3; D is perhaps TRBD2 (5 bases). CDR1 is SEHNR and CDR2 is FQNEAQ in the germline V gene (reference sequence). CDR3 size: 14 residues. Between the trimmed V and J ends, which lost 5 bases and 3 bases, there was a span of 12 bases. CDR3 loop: CASSPRTGTDTQYF. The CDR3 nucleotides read TGTGCCAGCAGCCCGCGAACGGGGACAGATACGCAGTATTTT.